This TCR beta chain was obtained from a study of response to subunit inactivated influenza vaccine. Overall study results and limits: Few new T cells, the authors suggested, are recruited by each seasonal influenza vaccination.

Each CDR3 protein is one row after TCRdb ran MiXCR on the RT-PCR reads. Of over 750,000 distinct CDR3 sequences listed, 20% to 25% are singletons. Germline loops: CDR1 SQVTM, CDR2 ANQGSEA. This CDR3 is built from 14 residues. Trimming removed 5 bases from V and 1 base from J, with 15 bases in between. The table lists this clonotype with many counts. The antigen is undetermined. The chain joins TRBV29-1 to TRBJ2-7, with D possibly matching TRBD1 (6 bases). This sample comprised PBMCs from blood, obtained less than 6 days after vaccination. This clonotype was obtained from a man between 50 and 59 years old who received an inactivated influenza vaccine. For the CDR3, the DNA is TGCAGCGTTAACGCCGTGGGACATTCCTACGAGCAGTACTTC. It yields the protein CSVNAVGHSYEQYF.